The entry that follows covers one TCR beta chain sequence. What it recognizes is unknown. The V and J ends lost 0 bases and 8 bases respectively, with 10 bases between them. The CDR3 runs 12 residues. Germline CDR1 is GTSNPN and CDR2 is SVGIG (reference sequence). The data belong to a study of cytomegalovirus exposure and HLA in healthy donors. Whole-study results and caveats: As was reported, the classifier diagnosed cytomegalovirus status with high specificity and sensitivity. Investigators reported about 160 TCR beta chains as tied to cytomegalovirus. The finding came from a later analysis; first-cohort TCR clusters tended to co-occur in the 110 or so validation repertoires.

Using immunoSEQ multiplex PCR, the repertoire was profiled, and TCRdb retains in-frame clones only, with some absent. The sample has about 120,000 clones; 70% to 90% are singletons. This clonotype originated in a woman under 40 in good health and CMV-seronegative. This chain connects TRBV30 to TRBJ1-2; a possible D gene is TRBD1 (5 bases). The sample was PBMCs. The CDR3 reads CAWSVGEGGYTF. CDR3 coding DNA: TGTGCCTGGAGTGTGGGGGAGGGAGGCTACACCTTC.